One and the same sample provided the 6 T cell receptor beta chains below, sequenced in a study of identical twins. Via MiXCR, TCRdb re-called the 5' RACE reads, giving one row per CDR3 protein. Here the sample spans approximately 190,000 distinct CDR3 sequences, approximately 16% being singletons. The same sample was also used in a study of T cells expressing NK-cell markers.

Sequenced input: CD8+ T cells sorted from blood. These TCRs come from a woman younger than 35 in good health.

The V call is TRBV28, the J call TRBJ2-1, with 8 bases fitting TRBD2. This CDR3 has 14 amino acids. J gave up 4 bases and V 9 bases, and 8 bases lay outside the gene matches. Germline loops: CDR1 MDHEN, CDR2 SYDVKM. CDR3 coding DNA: TGTGCCAGGACCGAGGGACTAGATTACAATGAGCAGTTCTTC. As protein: CARTEGLDYNEQFF.

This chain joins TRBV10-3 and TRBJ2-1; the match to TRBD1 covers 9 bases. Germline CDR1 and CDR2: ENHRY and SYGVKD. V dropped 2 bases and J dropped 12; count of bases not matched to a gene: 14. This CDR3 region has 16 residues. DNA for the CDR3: TGTGCCATCAGTGAGCCCGGGACAGGGCGCCGTGGGGTGCAGTTCTTC. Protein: CAISEPGTGRRGVQFF.

As DNA, the CDR3 is TGTGCCAGCAGCTCAGAGGATAGGCAGGGGCGGGAGCAGTACTTC. Translation: CASSSEDRQGREQYF. The chain has TRBV7-9 and TRBJ2-7, with a tentative D call TRBD1 (6 bases). CDR3 length: 15 residues. V lost 4 bases, J lost 7 bases, and 20 bases lay in between. Germline values: CDR1 SEHNR, CDR2 FQNEAQ (reference sequence).

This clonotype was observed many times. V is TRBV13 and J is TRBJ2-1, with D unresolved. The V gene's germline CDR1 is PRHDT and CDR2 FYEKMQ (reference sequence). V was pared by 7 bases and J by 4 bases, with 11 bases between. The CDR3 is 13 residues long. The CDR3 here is CASTPAGYNEQFF. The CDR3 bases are TGTGCCAGCACCCCAGCTGGTTACAATGAGCAGTTCTTC. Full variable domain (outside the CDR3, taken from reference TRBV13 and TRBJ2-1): AAGVIQSPRHLIKEKRETATLKCYPIPRHDTVYWYQQGPGQDPQFLISFYEKMQSDKGSIPDRFSAQQFSDYHSELNMSSLELGDSALYFCASTPAGYNEQFFGPGTRLTVL.

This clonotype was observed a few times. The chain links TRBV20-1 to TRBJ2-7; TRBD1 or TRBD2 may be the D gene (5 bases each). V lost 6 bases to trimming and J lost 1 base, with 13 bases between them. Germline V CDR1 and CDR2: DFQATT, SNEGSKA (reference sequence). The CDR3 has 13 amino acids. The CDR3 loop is CSATGTDSYEQYF. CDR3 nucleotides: TGCAGTGCAACCGGGACGGATTCCTACGAGCAGTACTTC.

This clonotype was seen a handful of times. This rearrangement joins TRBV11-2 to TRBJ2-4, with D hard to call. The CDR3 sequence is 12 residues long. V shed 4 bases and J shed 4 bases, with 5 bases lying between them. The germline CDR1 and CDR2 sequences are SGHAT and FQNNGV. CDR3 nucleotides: TGTGCCAGCAGCTACGAGAAAAACATTCAGTACTTC. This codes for CASSYEKNIQYF.